Listed below are T cell receptor beta chains from one sample, sequenced in a study of T cell responses to AZD1222 COVID-19 vaccine. The method was immunoSEQ multiplex PCR; TCRdb's version includes in-frame clones alone and lacks a portion of them. The table lists about 100,000 clones, roughly nine tenths of them singletons. Sample: peripheral blood, taken on day 0 of AZD1222 vaccination. The receptors shown here come from an adult in good health. CDR3s include the opening cysteine and the closing phenylalanine or tryptophan. The D gene is left open where the match is weak. For some rows the clone size is stated as once, few or many, or as a class when expanded; others skip it.

few TRBJ2-2 TRBV7-3 NA 13 CASSLTGARELFF TGTGCCAGCAGCTTAACTGGGGCGAGGGAGCTGTTTTTT
NA TRBJ2-1 TRBV27 TRBD2 15 CASSFRTSGEHEQFF TGTGCCAGCAGTTTTCGGACTAGCGGGGAACACGAGCAGTTCTTC
NA TRBJ1-1 TRBV19 NA 17 CASSTVGDLRWNPEAFF TGTGCCAGTAGTACCGTAGGGGACCTACGCTGGAATCCTGAAGCTTTCTTT
NA TRBJ1-1 TRBV6-5 TRBD1 14 CASSYRGRDTEAFF TGTGCCAGCAGTTACAGGGGGCGAGACACTGAAGCTTTCTTT
NA TRBJ2-2 TRBV6-1 NA 16 CASSVSKWENTGELFF TGTGCCAGCAGTGTCTCCAAGTGGGAGAACACCGGGGAGCTGTTTTTT
NA TRBJ1-1 TRBV10-1 NA 14 CASSEFPGNTEAFF TGCGCCAGCAGTGAGTTTCCAGGAAACACTGAAGCTTTCTTT
NA TRBJ2-7 TRBV11-2 NA 16 CASSDGGIAAVGQQYF TGTGCCAGCAGCGACGGTGGGATAGCGGCAGTTGGGCAGCAGTACTTC
NA TRBJ2-7 TRBV4-3 TRBD2 15 CASSQRLADTYEQYF TGCGCCAGCAGCCAGCGACTAGCTGACACCTACGAGCAGTACTTC
once TRBJ2-7 TRBV4-2 NA 14 CASSQPGSVDEQYF TGTGCCAGCAGCCAGCCCGGGAGTGTGGACGAGCAGTACTTC
NA TRBJ2-2 TRBV21-1 NA 16 CASNLRGTPKAGELFF TGTGCCAGCAACCTACGCGGGACTCCTAAGGCCGGGGAGCTGTTTTTT
NA TRBJ2-1 TRBV5-4 NA 14 CASSIPDYTVEQFF TGTGCCAGCAGTATCCCGGATTACACGGTTGAGCAGTTCTTC
NA TRBJ2-7 TRBV12-3/TRBV12-4 NA 12 CASSPHPHEQYF TGTGCCAGCAGCCCCCATCCCCACGAGCAGTACTTC
once TRBJ2-7 TRBV6-5 TRBD2 15 CASSYTKRGGGEQYF TGTGCCAGCAGTTACACTAAGCGGGGGGGCGGCGAGCAGTACTTC
few TRBJ2-5 TRBV28 TRBD1 14 CASGRTGQWETQYF TGTGCCAGCGGGAGGACAGGGCAGTGGGAGACCCAGTACTTC
NA TRBJ2-2 TRBV5-5 NA 15 CASSLGGSLTGELFF TGTGCCAGCAGCTTGGGAGGGAGTCTCACCGGGGAGCTGTTTTTT
once TRBJ1-2 TRBV28 TRBD1 13 CASRRGPSYGYTF TGTGCCAGCAGGAGGGGGCCTTCCTATGGCTACACCTTC
NA TRBJ1-6 TRBV4-2 TRBD1 16 CASSRTGGPYNSPLHF TGTGCCAGCAGCCGGACAGGGGGTCCCTATAATTCACCCCTCCACTTT
NA TRBJ2-1 TRBV7-9 TRBD2 15 CASSKTSGRGNEQFF TGTGCCAGCAGCAAGACTAGCGGGAGGGGGAATGAGCAGTTCTTC
NA TRBJ1-5 TRBV4-3 NA 13 CASSQDLVQPQHF TGCGCCAGCAGCCAAGATTTGGTTCAGCCCCAGCATTTT
once TRBJ2-3 TRBV11-2 NA 12 CASSPGRDTQYF TGTGCCAGCAGCCCGGGTCGGGATACGCAGTATTTT
NA TRBJ2-1 TRBV6-5 TRBD2 14 CASSLSGGSGEQFF TGTGCCAGCAGTTTAAGCGGGGGCTCCGGGGAGCAGTTCTTC
few TRBJ1-1 TRBV7-2 NA 13 CASSPALNTEAFF TGTGCCAGCAGCCCCGCCCTGAACACTGAAGCTTTCTTT
NA TRBJ2-1 TRBV19 TRBD1 16 CASSPWTGGSYNEQFF TGTGCCAGTAGTCCCTGGACAGGGGGCTCCTACAATGAGCAGTTCTTC
NA TRBJ1-1 TRBV5-1 NA 19 CASSRPQGPGGQGNTEAFF TGCGCCAGCAGCAGACCCCAGGGGCCAGGAGGCCAGGGGAACACTGAAGCTTTCTTT